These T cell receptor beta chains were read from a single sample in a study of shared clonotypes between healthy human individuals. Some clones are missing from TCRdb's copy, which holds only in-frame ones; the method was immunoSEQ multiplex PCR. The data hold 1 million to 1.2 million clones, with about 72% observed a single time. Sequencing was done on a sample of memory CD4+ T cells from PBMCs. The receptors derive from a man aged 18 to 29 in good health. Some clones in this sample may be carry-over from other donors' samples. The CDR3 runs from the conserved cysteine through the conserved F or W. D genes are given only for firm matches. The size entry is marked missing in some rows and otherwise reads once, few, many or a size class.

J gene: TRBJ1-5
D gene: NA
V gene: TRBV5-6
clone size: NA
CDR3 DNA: TGTGCCAGCAGCTTGTTAGGACAGTACAATCAGCCCCAGCATTTT
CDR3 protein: CASSLLGQYNQPQHF

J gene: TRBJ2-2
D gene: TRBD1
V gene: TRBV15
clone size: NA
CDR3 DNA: TGTGCCACCAGCAGTCCAGGGGGCTTAGGCACCGGGGAGCTGTTTTTT
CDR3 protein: CATSSPGGLGTGELFF

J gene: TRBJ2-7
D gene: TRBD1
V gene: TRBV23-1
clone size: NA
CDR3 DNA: TGCGCCAGCAGTCAATCCGGGACAGGGTGTGGGCAGTACTTC
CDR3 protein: CASSQSGTGCGQYF

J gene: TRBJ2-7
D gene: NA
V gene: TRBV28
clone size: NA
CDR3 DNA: TGTGCCAGCAGTTTAGGGGTATACGAGCAGTACTTC
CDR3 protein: CASSLGVYEQYF

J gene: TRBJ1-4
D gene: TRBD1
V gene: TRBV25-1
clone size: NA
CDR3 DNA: TGTGCCAGCAGTGCAGGGGGCAGTAATGAAAAACTGTTTTTT
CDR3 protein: CASSAGGSNEKLFF

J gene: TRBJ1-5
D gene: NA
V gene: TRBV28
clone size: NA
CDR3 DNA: TGTGCCACACAGGGTAGCAATCAGCCCCAGCATTTT
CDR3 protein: CATQGSNQPQHF

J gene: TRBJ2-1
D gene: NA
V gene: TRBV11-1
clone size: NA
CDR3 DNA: TGTGCCAGCAGCTTTACCGGGCCACCGCTTGACGATGAGCAGTTCTTC
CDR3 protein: CASSFTGPPLDDEQFF

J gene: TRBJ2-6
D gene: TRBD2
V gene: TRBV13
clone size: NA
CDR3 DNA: TGTGCCAGCTATAGACTAGCGGGAGTCTCTGGGGCCAACGTCCTGACTTTC
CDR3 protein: CASYRLAGVSGANVLTF

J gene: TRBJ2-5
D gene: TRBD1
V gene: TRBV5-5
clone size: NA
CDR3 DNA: TGTGCCAGTGGCAGGGGGCAGCAAGAGACCCAGTACTTC
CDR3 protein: CASGRGQQETQYF

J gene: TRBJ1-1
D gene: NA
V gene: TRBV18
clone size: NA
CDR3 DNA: TGTGCCAGCTCACCTAATCGGGACAACACTGAAGCTTTCTTT
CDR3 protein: CASSPNRDNTEAFF

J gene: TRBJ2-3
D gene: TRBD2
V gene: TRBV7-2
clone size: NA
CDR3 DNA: TGTGCCAGCAGCGGTGCGGCGGGAGAGGCAGATACGCAGTATTTT
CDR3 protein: CASSGAAGEADTQYF

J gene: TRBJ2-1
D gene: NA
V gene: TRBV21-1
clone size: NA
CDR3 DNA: TGTGCCAGCAGCTACGAGATCAGGTGGGAGTGGGAGAATGAGCAGTTCTTC
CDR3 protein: CASSYEIRWEWENEQFF

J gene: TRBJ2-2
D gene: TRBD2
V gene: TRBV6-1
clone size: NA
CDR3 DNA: TGTGCCAGCAGTGAACAGATGGGACTAGCGGGAGCCGGGGAGCTGTTTTTT
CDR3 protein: CASSEQMGLAGAGELFF

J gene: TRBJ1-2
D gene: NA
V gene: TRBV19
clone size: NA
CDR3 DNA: TGTGCCAGTAGTATAAGTCGGGTTGGCGGCTATGGCTACACCTTC
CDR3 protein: CASSISRVGGYGYTF

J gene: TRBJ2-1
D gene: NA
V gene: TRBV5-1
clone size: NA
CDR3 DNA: TGCGCCAGCAGAGCGGTAGCTGTGCCGGACGGTGAGCAGTTCTTC
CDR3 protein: CASRAVAVPDGEQFF

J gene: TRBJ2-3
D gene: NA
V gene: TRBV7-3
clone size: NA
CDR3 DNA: TGTGCCAGCAGCTTCTCGCAGGGCTCAGATACGCAGTATTTT
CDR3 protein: CASSFSQGSDTQYF

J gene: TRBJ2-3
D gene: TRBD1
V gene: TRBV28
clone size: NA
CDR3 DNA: TGTGCCAGCCCACCGGGACAGGCGAACACAGATACGCAGTATTTT
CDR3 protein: CASPPGQANTDTQYF

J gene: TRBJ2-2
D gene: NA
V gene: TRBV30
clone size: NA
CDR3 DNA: TGTGCCTGGAGTTCAACGGGAATTTACACCGGGGAGCTGTTTTTT
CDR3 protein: CAWSSTGIYTGELFF

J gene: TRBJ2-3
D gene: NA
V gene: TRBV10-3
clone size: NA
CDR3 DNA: TGTGCCATCAGGGGAGTGTACACTAGCACAGATACGCAGTATTTT
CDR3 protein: CAIRGVYTSTDTQYF

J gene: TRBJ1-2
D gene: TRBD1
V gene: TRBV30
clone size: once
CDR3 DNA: TGTGCCTGGAGCTGGGACAGTGAGAACTATGGCTACACCTTC
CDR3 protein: CAWSWDSENYGYTF

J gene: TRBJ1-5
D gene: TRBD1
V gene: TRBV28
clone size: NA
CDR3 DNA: TGTGCCAGCACTATCGGGACAGGGCATCAGCCCCAGCATTTT
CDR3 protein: CASTIGTGHQPQHF

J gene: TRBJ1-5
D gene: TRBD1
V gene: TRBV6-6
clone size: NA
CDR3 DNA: TGTGCCAGCAGCCCTCCAGGGACAGGGTCCGGGGGGCCCCAGCATTTT
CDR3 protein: CASSPPGTGSGGPQHF

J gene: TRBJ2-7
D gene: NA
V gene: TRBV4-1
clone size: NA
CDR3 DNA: TGCGCCAGCAGCCAAAGGGACTTCCACGAGCAGTACTTC
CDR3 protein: CASSQRDFHEQYF

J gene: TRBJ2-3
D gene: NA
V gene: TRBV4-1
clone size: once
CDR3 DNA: TGCGCCAGCAGCCAAGACGCTACAGATACGCAGTATTTT
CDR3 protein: CASSQDATDTQYF

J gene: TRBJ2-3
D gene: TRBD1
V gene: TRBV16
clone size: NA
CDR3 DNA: TGTGCCAGCAGCCAACCCCGGACAGGGGGCCCCGCAGATACGCAGTATTTT
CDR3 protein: CASSQPRTGGPADTQYF

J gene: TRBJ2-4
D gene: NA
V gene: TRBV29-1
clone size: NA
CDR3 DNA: TGCAGCGTTGAGGCGGGACTGTTGGCCAAAAACATTCAGTACTTC
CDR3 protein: CSVEAGLLAKNIQYF

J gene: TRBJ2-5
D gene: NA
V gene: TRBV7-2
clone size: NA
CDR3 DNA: TGTGCCAGCAGCCAGAGAGAGACCCAGTACTTC
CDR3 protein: CASSQRETQYF

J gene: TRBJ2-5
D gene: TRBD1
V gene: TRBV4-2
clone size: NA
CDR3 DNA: TGTGCCAGCAGCCAGGGGACAGGCGACCAAGAGACCCAGTACTTC
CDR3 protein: CASSQGTGDQETQYF